This entry features one TCR beta chain sequence. Generated by immunoSEQ multiplex PCR, the TCRdb table keeps only in-frame clones and is missing some. The repertoire consists of some 58,000 clones, with less than 95% occurring once and the leading ten covering 0.2% to 0.25%. The source of the sample is a study of technical replicates of blood from a handful of donors. This CDR3 comprises 15 residues. From germline, CDR1 is ENHRY and CDR2 SYGVKD. The V end lost 3 bases, the J end lost 6 bases, and 17 bases lay between the germline ends. The V and J genes are TRBV10-3 and TRBJ1-2; no reliable D call. This clonotype originated in a human donor in good health. The sequencing input was T cells isolated from PBMCs. The CDR3 sequence: CAISDSGGFPDGYTF. CDR3 in DNA: TGTGCCATCAGTGATTCTGGAGGGTTCCCCGATGGCTACACCTTC.